This is a list of T cell receptor beta chains from one sample in a study of Ad26.COV2.S vaccination and SARS-CoV-2 variants. The assay was immunoSEQ multiplex PCR, and TCRdb's table has in-frame clones only and misses some. The repertoire holds hundreds of thousands of clones, around 90% seen once, with roughly 3.1% in the top ten. This material consisted of peripheral blood, taken in a trial of Ad26.COV2.S vaccine versus placebo. The receptors originated from a person between 18 and 65 years old who received the Ad26.COV2.S COVID-19 vaccine or a placebo. The CDR3 runs from the conserved cysteine through the conserved F or W. The D gene is left open where the match is weak. For some rows the clone size is stated as once, few or many, or as a class when expanded; others skip it.

j_call clone_size v_call d_call cdr3_aa cdr3_nt
TRBJ2-5 NA TRBV24-1 TRBD1 CATSDWTGETQYF TGTGCCACCAGTGATTGGACAGGGGAGACCCAGTACTTC
TRBJ1-1 NA TRBV4-1 TRBD1 CASSPRDRGGTEAFF TGCGCCAGCAGCCCCCGGGACAGGGGTGGAACTGAAGCTTTCTTT
TRBJ1-1 NA TRBV9 NA CASSGRPGATEAFF TGTGCCAGCAGCGGACGGCCAGGGGCCACTGAAGCTTTCTTT
TRBJ2-5 NA TRBV5-1 TRBD2 CASSLGDRLAGGYQETQYF TGCGCCAGCAGCTTGGGCGATCGACTAGCGGGGGGGTACCAAGAGACCCAGTACTTC
TRBJ1-4 NA TRBV5-1 TRBD1 CASSFSGTGGEKLFF TGCGCCAGCAGCTTTTCCGGGACAGGGGGCGAAAAACTGTTTTTT
TRBJ1-4 NA TRBV5-1 NA CASSFRGPLNEKLFF TGCGCCAGCAGCTTTCGGGGGCCGTTAAATGAAAAACTGTTTTTT
TRBJ1-1 NA TRBV7-3 NA CASSLGRVMNTEAFF TGTGCCAGCAGCTTAGGCCGGGTAATGAACACTGAAGCTTTCTTT
TRBJ1-5 NA TRBV10-3 NA CASGLDSYSNQPQHF TGTGCCAGCGGGTTGGACAGCTATAGCAATCAGCCCCAGCATTTT
TRBJ1-1 NA TRBV27 NA CASSLDPPRTEAFF TGTGCCAGCAGTTTAGATCCACCCCGCACTGAAGCTTTCTTT
TRBJ1-1 NA TRBV27 NA CASSLSGGAADFF TGTGCCAGCAGTTTATCCGGGGGCGCGGCTGATTTCTTT
TRBJ2-7 NA TRBV9 NA CASSPAFAYEQYF TGTGCCAGCAGCCCGGCATTTGCCTACGAGCAGTACTTC
TRBJ2-7 NA TRBV5-1 NA CASSSPIAYEQYF TGCGCCAGCAGCTCTCCGATCGCCTACGAGCAGTACTTC
TRBJ2-5 NA TRBV20-1 TRBD2 CSASSGGGKTQYF TGCAGTGCTAGTAGCGGGGGCGGAAAGACCCAGTACTTC
TRBJ2-7 NA TRBV19 NA CASSIIADSYEQYF TGTGCCAGTAGTATCATAGCGGACTCCTACGAGCAGTACTTC
TRBJ2-1 NA TRBV7-9 NA CASSSSGSYNEQFF TGTGCCAGCAGCTCCAGTGGAAGTTACAATGAGCAGTTCTTC
TRBJ1-1 NA TRBV18 TRBD1 CASSRQGSEAFF TGTGCCAGCTCACGACAGGGTTCTGAAGCTTTCTTT
TRBJ1-2 NA TRBV9 NA CASSRTTILTDGYTF TGTGCCAGCAGCCGAACAACTATCCTAACTGATGGCTACACCTTC
TRBJ2-3 NA TRBV5-1 NA CASSLEYTDTQYF TGCGCCAGCAGCTTGGAGTACACAGATACGCAGTATTTT
TRBJ1-1 NA TRBV12-5 NA CASGTGNTPNTEAFF TGTGCTAGTGGTACAGGTAACACCCCGAACACTGAAGCTTTCTTT
TRBJ2-7 NA TRBV6-5 NA CASSLEGIPYEQYF TGTGCCAGCAGCCTCGAGGGTATTCCCTACGAGCAGTACTTC
TRBJ2-7 NA TRBV20-1 NA CSVGGAYEQYF TGCAGTGTTGGGGGTGCCTACGAGCAGTACTTC
TRBJ2-7 NA TRBV7-2 NA CASSSSFRLSGAYEQYF TGTGCCAGCAGCTCCAGCTTTCGGCTATCGGGGGCCTACGAGCAGTACTTC
TRBJ2-3 once TRBV11-3 NA CASSLGQSTDTQYF TGTGCCAGCAGCTTAGGTCAGAGCACAGATACGCAGTATTTT
TRBJ2-1 NA TRBV10-3 TRBD1 CAINPGDRGYNEQFF TGTGCCATCAATCCAGGGGACAGGGGGTACAATGAGCAGTTCTTC
TRBJ2-3 once TRBV7-2 NA CASSLGATDTQYF TGTGCCAGCAGCTTAGGCGCGACAGATACGCAGTATTTT
TRBJ2-2 NA TRBV5-4 TRBD1 CASSRDRGLSGELFF TGTGCCAGCAGCCGTGACAGGGGGCTATCCGGGGAGCTGTTTTTT
TRBJ1-6 NA TRBV7-9 NA CASSPGGQSSYNSPLHF TGTGCCAGCAGCCCTGGGGGTCAGAGCTCCTATAATTCACCCCTCCACTTT
TRBJ1-3 once TRBV5-5 NA CASSQIPSGNTIYF TGTGCCAGCAGCCAGATTCCGTCCGGAAACACCATATATTTT
TRBJ1-4 NA TRBV28 TRBD1 CASSPTDRGDEKLFF TGTGCCAGCAGTCCAACGGACAGGGGTGATGAAAAACTGTTTTTT
TRBJ2-7 NA TRBV7-9 TRBD1 CASSAGQGTYEQYF TGTGCCAGCAGCGCTGGACAGGGAACCTACGAGCAGTACTTC
TRBJ2-7 NA TRBV11-3 TRBD2 CASSTGLADEQYF TGTGCCAGCAGCACGGGACTAGCAGATGAGCAGTACTTC
TRBJ2-7 NA TRBV6-5 NA CASSRLVGLRYEQYF TGTGCCAGCAGCCGCCTCGTGGGCCTACGCTACGAGCAGTACTTC
TRBJ1-5 few TRBV7-8 TRBD1 CASRPGTGDQPQHF TGTGCCAGCCGTCCCGGGACAGGGGACCAGCCCCAGCATTTT
TRBJ2-3 NA TRBV2 NA CATEVRSGADTQYF TGTGCCACCGAGGTCCGGTCTGGGGCAGATACGCAGTATTTT
TRBJ2-6 NA TRBV3-1/TRBV3-2 NA CASSQDHRAISGANVLTF TGTGCCAGCAGCCAAGACCACAGGGCCATCTCTGGGGCCAACGTCCTGACTTTC